This is a list of T cell receptor beta chains from one sample in a study of blood T cell repertoires in COVID-19. Sequencing was performed with immunoSEQ multiplex PCR; in TCRdb, only in-frame clones are kept and a portion is missing. The sample lists about 370,000 clones, just under 90% occurring once. Material for sequencing was PBMCs or T cells enriched from blood (not recorded which). The source of these receptors is a woman aged 30 to 39 who had recovered from COVID-19. The CDR3 runs from the conserved cysteine through the conserved F or W. Each record gives: J gene, D gene, V gene, clone size, CDR3 DNA, CDR3 protein. A D gene is named only where the DNA matches it firmly. Where a row states a size, it is once, few, many or the class of an expanded clone; other rows omit it.

TRBJ1-1 | TRBD1 | TRBV7-2 | . | TGTGCCAGCAGCTTAGACAACAGGGGGCGGGAAGCTTTCTTT | CASSLDNRGREAFF
TRBJ1-1 | . | TRBV24-1 | . | TGTGCCACCAGTGACACCAGGGGCCCCAACACTGAAGCTTTCTTT | CATSDTRGPNTEAFF
TRBJ2-7 | . | TRBV7-9 | . | TGTGCCAGCAGCCTCGTCGGAGGCTACGAGCAGTACTTC | CASSLVGGYEQYF
TRBJ1-1 | . | TRBV7-3 | . | TGTGCCAGCAGCTTAACGAGGAACACTGAAGCTTTCTTT | CASSLTRNTEAFF
TRBJ2-5 | TRBD1 | TRBV18 | once | TGTGCCAGCTCACCGAATCAACAGGGGGCGTCGGAGACCCAGTACTTC | CASSPNQQGASETQYF
TRBJ1-2 | . | TRBV7-8 | . | TGTGCCAGCAGCTTAGGGGCAGGTGGCGGCTACACCTTC | CASSLGAGGGYTF
TRBJ1-2 | . | TRBV11-2 | . | TGTGCCAGCCCCCGGGAGTCGGGCTATGGCTACACCTTC | CASPRESGYGYTF
TRBJ2-7 | TRBD2 | TRBV7-8 | . | TGTGCCAGCAGCTTATTAGCGGGGGTAGCCTACGAGCAGTACTTC | CASSLLAGVAYEQYF
TRBJ2-2 | . | TRBV5-6 | . | TGTGCCAGCAGCTTGGGAGGGTATGCCACCGGGGAGCTGTTTTTT | CASSLGGYATGELFF
TRBJ2-1 | TRBD2 | TRBV7-2 | . | TGTGCCAGCAGCTTAGGGTCTAGCGGGGGGGCCCGCAATGAGCAGTTCTTC | CASSLGSSGGARNEQFF
TRBJ1-4 | . | TRBV4-2 | . | TGTGCCAGCAGCCGCGCCCAGGCAGTCACTAATGAAAAACTGTTTTTT | CASSRAQAVTNEKLFF
TRBJ1-1 | . | TRBV30 | . | TGTGCCTGGTACATCTCCGGGGGGCCTGGCACTGAAGCTTTCTTT | CAWYISGGPGTEAFF
TRBJ1-4 | . | TRBV19 | once | TGTGCCAGTAGTATCCGGACAGATTCTAAACTGGTAGCTAATGAAAAACTGTTTTTT | CASSIRTDSKLVANEKLFF
TRBJ2-7 | TRBD1 | TRBV19 | . | TGTGCCAGTAGTAAGAGGGGACAGAACTACGAGCAGTACTTC | CASSKRGQNYEQYF
TRBJ2-7 | . | TRBV9 | once | TGTGCCAGCAGCGCTAGCGTCTTCTCCTACGAGCAGTACTTC | CASSASVFSYEQYF
TRBJ1-1 | . | TRBV6-4 | . | TGTGCCAGCAGTGAAACAGTGAACACTGAAGCTTTCTTT | CASSETVNTEAFF
TRBJ1-6 | TRBD1 | TRBV28 | once | TGTGCCAGCAAGGGACAGTATAATTCACCCCTCCACTTT | CASKGQYNSPLHF
TRBJ2-7 | . | TRBV6-2/TRBV6-3 | . | TGTGCCAGCAACCCACAGGGTCCCCACTACGAGCAGTACTTC | CASNPQGPHYEQYF
TRBJ1-1 | . | TRBV12-5 | . | TGTGCTAGATTGGATGGGAGACAAGCTTTCTTT | CARLDGRQAFF
TRBJ2-2 | . | TRBV9 | . | TGTGCCAGCACCGTTCCCGGGGCCGGGGAGCTGTTTTTT | CASTVPGAGELFF
TRBJ2-5 | . | TRBV6-5 | . | TGTGCCAGCAGTTACAAGGGCGGGGCCCGGGAGACCCAGTACTTC | CASSYKGGARETQYF
TRBJ2-5 | . | TRBV29-1 | . | TGCAGCGTTAGTATTGGAGGCGACCAGTACTTC | CSVSIGGDQYF
TRBJ2-1 | . | TRBV19 | . | TGTGCCAGTAGTCCGTCAAGGGGGTTCGATGAGCAGTTCTTC | CASSPSRGFDEQFF
TRBJ2-3 | . | TRBV11-2 | . | TGTGCCAGCAGCTTATTAGTCGGAGGGCTGAATACAGATACGCAGTATTTT | CASSLLVGGLNTDTQYF
TRBJ2-3 | . | TRBV28 | . | TGTGCCAGCAGTTTAGCTAGTGCCAACACAGATACGCAGTATTTT | CASSLASANTDTQYF
TRBJ2-1 | . | TRBV5-1 | . | TGCGCCAGCAGCGCCGTCGGATCCGAGGCCTACAATGAGCAGTTCTTC | CASSAVGSEAYNEQFF
TRBJ2-3 | TRBD2 | TRBV5-4 | few | TGTGCCAGCAGCTTTCCCCTAGCGGCCACAGATACGCAGTATTTT | CASSFPLAATDTQYF
TRBJ1-2 | . | TRBV5-4 | . | TGTGCCAGCAGCTTGCCCGGGAGCTATGGCTACACCTTC | CASSLPGSYGYTF
TRBJ1-2 | . | TRBV30 | . | TGTGCCTGGATTTCGGGGAGTTATGGCTACACCTTC | CAWISGSYGYTF
TRBJ1-3 | TRBD1 | TRBV9 | . | TGTGCCAGCAGCTTAGCCTTCCGGGACAGAGGAAACACCATATATTTT | CASSLAFRDRGNTIYF
TRBJ2-2 | TRBD1 | TRBV6-5 | . | TGTGCCAGCTCTGTGACAGGGGCCGGGGAGCTGTTTTTT | CASSVTGAGELFF
TRBJ2-7 | . | TRBV7-9 | once | TGTGCCAGCAGCAGATACCAGGGATCCTACGAGCAGTACTTC | CASSRYQGSYEQYF
TRBJ1-4 | . | TRBV12-3/TRBV12-4 | . | TGTGCCAGCGCGGGGGATGAAAAACTGTTTTTT | CASAGDEKLFF
TRBJ2-7 | . | TRBV12-3/TRBV12-4 | . | TGTGCCAGCAGTCCAGGTTCGTACGAGCAGTACTTC | CASSPGSYEQYF
TRBJ2-7 | TRBD1 | TRBV28 | . | TGTGCCAGCAGTTTACAACAGGGGGCGGCCGAGCAGTACTTC | CASSLQQGAAEQYF
TRBJ2-7 | TRBD2 | TRBV28 | . | TGTGCCAGCAGTCTAGCGGGGACAGCCGAGCAGTACTTC | CASSLAGTAEQYF
TRBJ2-3 | . | TRBV11-2 | once | TGTGCCAGCAGCTTAGTGGGTCAGGGCCCAGATACGCAGTATTTT | CASSLVGQGPDTQYF
TRBJ2-3 | TRBD2 | TRBV7-2 | . | TGTGCCAGCAGCAAGAGCGGGGGGGCTTATACGCAGTATTTT | CASSKSGGAYTQYF
TRBJ1-2 | . | TRBV13 | few | TGTGCCAGCAGCCGTGGGAGACAAATGCCTATCGTTGGCTACACCTTC | CASSRGRQMPIVGYTF
TRBJ2-7 | TRBD1 | TRBV5-1 | once | TGCGCCAGCAGCTTTGGGCAGGGGGCAGGCGAGCAGTACTTC | CASSFGQGAGEQYF
TRBJ1-2 | . | TRBV7-2 | . | TGTGCCAGCAGCTTAGAATTTGAACAGTTTGGGTATGGCTACACCTTC | CASSLEFEQFGYGYTF
TRBJ2-7 | TRBD1 | TRBV4-1 | once | TGCGCCAGCAGCCAGTCACAGGGGCTCCTCGAGCAGTACTTC | CASSQSQGLLEQYF
TRBJ1-5 | . | TRBV4-3 | . | TGCGCCAGCAGCCAAGATGGGGGCTCAAATCAGCCCCAGCATTTT | CASSQDGGSNQPQHF
TRBJ2-7 | TRBD2 | TRBV3-1/TRBV3-2 | . | TGTGCCAGCAGCCTCAGACTAGCGGAGGCCTCCTACGAGCAGTACTTC | CASSLRLAEASYEQYF
TRBJ1-3 | . | TRBV12-3/TRBV12-4 | . | TGTGCCAGCAGACAGGCTGGAAACACCATATATTTT | CASRQAGNTIYF
TRBJ2-7 | TRBD1 | TRBV30 | . | TGTGCCTGGAGCCGACAGGGGAACGAGCAGTACTTC | CAWSRQGNEQYF
TRBJ2-1 | . | TRBV5-1 | . | TGCGCCAGCAGCTTGGATTCGGGGTACAATGAGCAGTTCTTC | CASSLDSGYNEQFF
TRBJ2-7 | . | TRBV2 | . | TGTGCCAGCAGTGGACAGGCATACGAGCAGTACTTC | CASSGQAYEQYF
TRBJ2-5 | . | TRBV7-3 | . | TGTGCCAGCAGCTTAGGGGTTCCGGGAGTTGAGACCCAGTACTTC | CASSLGVPGVETQYF
TRBJ1-3 | TRBD1 | TRBV10-2 | . | TGCGCCAGCAGTGAGGGGACAGAAAGAAACACCATATATTTT | CASSEGTERNTIYF
TRBJ2-1 | TRBD1 | TRBV24-1 | . | TGTGCCACCAGTGAATCTACAGGGGGCCCCTACAATGAGCAGTTCTTC | CATSESTGGPYNEQFF
TRBJ1-1 | TRBD1 | TRBV7-2 | . | TGTGCCAGCAGTTACCCGGGACAGGGGGCTTACACTGAAGCTTTCTTT | CASSYPGQGAYTEAFF
TRBJ1-3 | . | TRBV5-1 | . | TGCGCCAGCAGAGACGAGCCCCGGGGTTCTGGAAACACCATATATTTT | CASRDEPRGSGNTIYF
TRBJ2-5 | . | TRBV4-2 | . | TGTGCCAGCAGCCTTGGGACGGGGGACCAAGAGACCCAGTACTTC | CASSLGTGDQETQYF
TRBJ2-6 | TRBD2 | TRBV18 | . | TGTGCCAGCTCACCATCGAGCGGGAGGCACACATCTGGGGCCAACGTCCTGACTTTC | CASSPSSGRHTSGANVLTF
TRBJ2-1 | . | TRBV18 | . | TGTGCCAGCTCACCCCTCGGGGATGAGCAGTTCTTC | CASSPLGDEQFF
TRBJ2-7 | . | TRBV5-1 | . | TGCGCCAGTCCCCCTCGCCGGGATCCCGCCGTTGTATACTCCTACGAGCAGTACTTC | CASPPRRDPAVVYSYEQYF
TRBJ2-2 | . | TRBV6-6 | . | TGTGCCAGCAGTTCAGCTCGGGACACCGGGGAGCTGTTTTTT | CASSSARDTGELFF
TRBJ1-5 | . | TRBV24-1 | . | TGTGCCACCAGTGATTTGGTCCAGGGTTCGCCCCAGCATTTT | CATSDLVQGSPQHF